This TCR beta chain derives from a study of molecular identifiers for immune sequencing clone quantification. Broader study findings: Barcode sharing among identical TCR molecules could make large clones appear smaller. Over 99% of effector molecules, yet under 1% of naive-cell molecules, were held by clones above 20 RNA copies.

This clonotype was counted ten times or more. Its matching antigen is unknown. Library preparation followed earlier protocols using designated TCR primers. From the PCR reads, TCRdb called clonotypes with MiXCR, one entry per CDR3 protein. Of approximately 590,000 distinct CDR3 sequences listed, 25% were seen once; the top ten hold 0.7% to 0.95%. V lost 4 bases, J lost 3 bases, and 3 bases stayed unmatched. CDR1 and CDR2 (germline): SGHTA, FQGNSA. This CDR3 has 14 residues. The clonotype comes from a human donor in good health. Some libraries in this study had Jurkat cell RNA spiked in. Sequenced: naive CD8+ T cells from blood, with Jurkat cell RNA spiked in. Noted subset: FACS-sorted CD8+CD4-CCR7+CD45RA+ naive T cells. This chain uses TRBV7-2 with TRBJ1-1; 9 bases map to TRBD1. CDR3: CASSSQGADTEAFF. The CDR3 coding sequence is TGTGCCAGCAGCTCACAGGGGGCGGACACTGAAGCTTTCTTT.